The source of this T cell receptor beta chain is a study of CD8 T cells in Susac syndrome. It was healthy donors who served as the controls, matched for age and sex. Random hexamers primed reverse transcription of about 0.45 to 1 ug RNA. TCRdb independently ran MiXCR on the immunoSEQ multiplex PCR reads; one entry per CDR3 protein. The data contain 25,000 to 35,000 distinct CDR3 sequences, 90% to 95% of them singletons. Trimming pared 3 bases from V and 7 bases from J, leaving 16 bases between. This CDR3 has 15 amino acids. The TCR was taken from a human donor in good health. The sample consisted of CD8+ T cells from PBMCs. The V gene is TRBV12-3 or TRBV12-4, the J gene TRBJ2-1; a weak D match, TRBD1 (5 bases). The CDR3 loop reads CASSLGRLLGNEQFF. Written as DNA, the CDR3 is TGTGCCAGCAGTTTGGGGCGCCTATTGGGTAATGAGCAGTTCTTC.